This TCR beta chain was sequenced for a study of cytomegalovirus exposure and HLA in healthy donors. Turning to the study itself: Early release data held 75 million to 100 million unique TCRs from HLA-typed donors. Study observations and caveats: Most sequenced TCRs were rare (though some public TCRs occurred in many donors). A cluster of highly shared sequence variants was likely a sequencing artifact. After further analysis at a later stage, 16,951 TCR beta sequences were associated with HLA alleles at 0.05 false discovery rate.

This CDR3 is built from 16 residues. Germline-derived CDR1 and CDR2 are MNHEY and SMNVEV (reference sequence). Trimming shortened V by 5 bases and J by 5 bases, and 18 bases separated the two germline ends. Comment on this clone: The antigen is unknown.

The PCR was carried out with 60 Vbeta primers and 13 Jbeta primers. Repertoires were generated with immunoSEQ multiplex PCR, while TCRdb's copy carries only in-frame clones and drops some. The sample shows around 130,000 clones, about two thirds of them seen only once. Sequenced material: PBMCs. This rearrangement joins TRBV27 to TRBJ2-2; the D gene is possibly TRBD1 (5 bases). This TCR was sampled from a man aged 40-49 years in good health and CMV-seropositive. DNA for the CDR3: TGTGCCAGCAGTCTAAGCAGGGCGAGTAGAACCGGGGAGCTGTTTTTT. Its protein is CASSLSRASRTGELFF.